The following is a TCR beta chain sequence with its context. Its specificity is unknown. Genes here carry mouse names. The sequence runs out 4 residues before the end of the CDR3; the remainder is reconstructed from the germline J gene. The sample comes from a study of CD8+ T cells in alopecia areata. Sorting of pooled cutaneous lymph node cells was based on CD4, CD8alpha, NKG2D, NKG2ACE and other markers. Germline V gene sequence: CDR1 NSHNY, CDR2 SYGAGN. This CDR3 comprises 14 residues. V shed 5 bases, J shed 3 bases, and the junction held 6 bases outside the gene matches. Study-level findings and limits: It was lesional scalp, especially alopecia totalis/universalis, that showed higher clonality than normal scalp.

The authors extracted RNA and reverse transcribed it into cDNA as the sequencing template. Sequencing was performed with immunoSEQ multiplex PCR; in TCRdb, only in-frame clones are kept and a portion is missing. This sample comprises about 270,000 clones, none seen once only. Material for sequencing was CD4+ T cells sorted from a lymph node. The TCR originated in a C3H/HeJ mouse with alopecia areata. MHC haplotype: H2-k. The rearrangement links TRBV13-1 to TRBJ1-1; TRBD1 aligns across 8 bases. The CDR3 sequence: CASRDRGPDTEVFF. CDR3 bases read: TGTGCCAGCAGAGACAGGGGACCGGACACA.